A single sample is the source of the 18 T cell receptor beta chains below, sequenced in a study of T-cell reconstitution after alpha-beta-depleted transplantation in children. TCRbeta library preparation incorporated unique molecular identifiers. From the PCR reads, TCRdb called clonotypes with MiXCR, one entry per CDR3 protein. The table includes around 190,000 distinct CDR3 sequences, 6.6% detected once. The sample was PBMCs, taken before TCRalphabeta/CD19-depleted stem cell transplant. The source of these receptors is a boy under 10 years old with acute lymphoblastic leukemia, due to receive a stem cell transplant.

This clonotype has at least ten counts. The rearrangement links TRBV5-6 to TRBJ2-5; TRBD1 matches at 8 bases. The germline V gene has CDR1 SGHDT and CDR2 YYEEEE. J was trimmed by 4 bases and V by 0 bases; bases with no gene match: 2. The CDR3 consists of 14 residues. The CDR3 sequence: CASSLAGQGETQYF. CDR3 nucleotide sequence: TGTGCCAGCAGCTTGGCAGGACAGGGAGAGACCCAGTACTTC. Full variable domain (remainder filled in from reference TRBV5-6 and TRBJ2-5): DAGVTQSPTHLIKTRGQQVTLRCSPKSGHDTVSWYQQALGQGPQFIFQYYEEEERQRGNFPDRFSGHQFPNYSSELNVNALLLGDSALYLCASSLAGQGETQYFGPGTRLLVL.

This clonotype came up many times. V gene TRBV4-3 combines with J gene TRBJ2-1; unclear D gene. The CDR3 runs 14 residues. The V and J ends lost 1 base and 5 bases respectively, with 9 bases between them. The germline CDR1 and CDR2 sequences are LGHNA and YSLEER. This CDR3 is CASSQASFHNEQFF. CDR3 coding DNA: TGCGCCAGCAGCCAAGCATCGTTCCACAATGAGCAGTTCTTC.

This clonotype has a handful of counts. This chain connects TRBV11-2 to TRBJ2-7; TRBD1 matches 8 bases. V was clipped by 3 bases and J by 0 bases; unmatched bases: 4. Germline V gene data show CDR1 as SGHAT and CDR2 as FQNNGV. This CDR3 comprises 15 residues. The CDR3 sequence is CASSFGTGGSYEQYF. DNA of the CDR3: TGTGCCAGCAGCTTTGGGACAGGTGGCTCCTACGAGCAGTACTTC.

This clonotype was counted between two and nine times. The chain has TRBV12-3 or TRBV12-4 and TRBJ2-3; D is perhaps TRBD2 (6 bases). The V end lost 6 bases, the J end lost 4 bases, and 20 bases lay between the germline ends. The CDR3 contains 16 residues. CDR3 coding DNA: TGTGCCAGCAGACCCTCGTACCCGCGGGGATCAGATACGCAGTATTTT. It codes for CASRPSYPRGSDTQYF.

In this sample, this clonotype turned up a few times. The V and J genes are TRBV12-3 or TRBV12-4 and TRBJ1-5, with D possibly matching TRBD1 (5 bases). Trimming took off 5 bases at V and 0 bases at J, with 11 bases between the two ends. CDR3 size: 15 residues. CDR3 nucleotide sequence: TGTGCCAGCAGTCTTGGACAATATAGCAATCAGCCCCAGCATTTT. It translates to CASSLGQYSNQPQHF.

In this sample, this clonotype turned up many times. This rearrangement joins TRBV4-3 to TRBJ2-3; 9 bases match TRBD2. The ends lost 0 bases at V and 2 bases at J; junction bases unmatched: 3. Germline V gene lookup returns CDR1 LGHNA and CDR2 YSLEER. The CDR3 has 16 amino acids. CDR3 sequence: CASSQEASGATDTQYF. CDR3 coding DNA: TGCGCCAGCAGCCAAGAGGCTAGCGGGGCCACAGATACGCAGTATTTT.

The chain has TRBV27 and TRBJ2-7, with TRBD2 identical over 15 bases. This CDR3 region has 19 residues. Germline V lookup: CDR1 MNHEY, CDR2 SMNVEV (reference sequence). Trimming at V came to 5 bases and at J to 5 bases, leaving 16 bases not matched to a gene. CDR3 loop: CASSKGLAGGPVSPHEQYF. In nucleotides, the CDR3 is TGTGCCAGCAGTAAAGGACTAGCGGGAGGGCCTGTCTCTCCCCACGAGCAGTACTTC.

This clonotype occurred many times. This sequence joins TRBV21-1 and TRBJ1-2; the table's D gene call, TRBD1, was not cross checked with the DNA. TRBV21-1 is shown as a pseudogene. The CDR3 loop spans 17 amino acids. The CDR3 region has the DNA TGTGCCAGCAGCGCCCACTGCCCGGGACAGGGGCTCTATGGCTACACCTTC. It encodes CASSAHCPGQGLYGYTF.

This clonotype has just a few counts. As DNA, the CDR3 is TGTGCCAGCAGTTCTACAGGGGGCCGCTATGGCTACACCTTC. Translating gives CASSSTGGRYGYTF. The rearrangement joins TRBV6-5 to TRBJ1-2; 9 bases fit TRBD1. From germline, CDR1 is MNHEY and CDR2 SVGAGI. Trimming took 4 bases from V and 4 from J; bases not matched to a gene: 4. The CDR3 runs 14 residues.

This clonotype was counted only a few times. V usage is TRBV4-3 and J usage is TRBJ2-3; D remains ambiguous. The CDR3 covers 13 residues. V was clipped by 1 base and J by 3 bases, with 5 bases between them. Germline CDR1 is LGHNA and CDR2 is YSLEER. The CDR3 spells CASSQGLTDTQYF. The CDR3 DNA reads TGCGCCAGCAGCCAAGGTTTGACAGATACGCAGTATTTT.

At least ten counts were recorded for this clonotype. V usage is TRBV25-1 and J usage is TRBJ1-5; D gene uncertain. In germline, CDR1 is MGHDK, CDR2 SYGVNS. Between the trimmed V and J ends, which lost 0 bases and 7 bases, there was a span of 4 bases. This CDR3 region has 12 residues. Here the CDR3 DNA reads TGTGCCAGCAGTGAATATTCCCAGCCCCAGCATTTT. Amino acid sequence: CASSEYSQPQHF.

This clonotype was counted ten times or more. The chain joins TRBV20-1 to TRBJ2-2; no clear D. The V end was cut by 0 bases, the J end by 3 bases, with 5 bases between. Germline V gene data show CDR1 as DFQATT and CDR2 as SNEGSKA (reference sequence). This CDR3 contains 13 residues. The DNA of the CDR3 is TGCAGTGCTAGAGACGAGGACACCGGGGAGCTGTTTTTT. Its protein product is CSARDEDTGELFF.

Many counts were recorded for this clonotype. The DNA of the CDR3 is TGCGCCAGCAGCCAAGAGACGACCGGGTCCTACGAGCAGTACTTC. Amino acid sequence: CASSQETTGSYEQYF. The rearrangement links TRBV4-3 to TRBJ2-7; no definite D call. The ends were cut back, 0 bases at V and 1 base at J, with 10 bases in the middle. Per germline, CDR1 LGHNA and CDR2 YSLEER. CDR3 length: 15 amino acids.

The table lists this clonotype with many counts. The chain recombines TRBV2 with TRBJ1-6; maybe TRBD1 (6 bases). V was trimmed by 6 bases and J by 8 bases, leaving 14 bases between them. The CDR3 is 14 amino acids. Per germline, CDR1 SNHLY and CDR2 FYNNEI. DNA for the CDR3: TGTGCCAGCAGCCCCAGGGGCGCGGATTCACCCCTCCACTTT. It translates to CASSPRGADSPLHF. The whole variable domain, remainder taken from reference TRBV2 and TRBJ1-6, is EPEVTQTPSHQVTQMGQEVILRCVPISNHLYFYWYRQILGQKVEFLVSFYNNEISEKSEIFDDQFSVERPDGSNFTLKIRSTKLEDSAMYFCASSPRGADSPLHFGNGTRLTVT.

This clonotype has ten or more counts. The gene calls are TRBV7-3 and TRBJ2-7; 13 positions match TRBD2. CDR3 length: 14 amino acids. V lost 3 bases to trimming and J lost 7 bases; unmatched junction nucleotides: 3. Germline assignment: CDR1 SGHTA and CDR2 FQGTGA. The CDR3 region is CASSLGLAGSEQYF. In DNA, the CDR3 is TGTGCCAGCAGCTTGGGACTAGCGGGGTCAGAGCAGTACTTC.

This clonotype was counted a few times. This rearrangement joins TRBV7-2 to TRBJ1-6; D remains unclear. From germline, CDR1 is SGHTA and CDR2 FQGNSA. V lost 4 bases and J 8 bases, leaving 6 bases between the germline ends. The CDR3 extends over 12 amino acids. The CDR3 region has the DNA TGTGCCAGCAGCTGGAGGGATTCACCCCTCCACTTT. It yields the protein CASSWRDSPLHF.

The CDR3 DNA reads TGTGCCAGCAGCAAGACAGGGAAATCCCACGAGCAGTACTTC. Protein sequence: CASSKTGKSHEQYF. The rearrangement uses TRBV7-6 and TRBJ2-7, with 7 bases matching TRBD1. The CDR3 length is 14 residues. CDR1 is SGHVS and CDR2 is FNYEAQ in the germline V gene. V lost 5 bases and J lost 5; bases outside the gene matches: 9.

The chain uses TRBV21-1 and TRBJ2-3; no DNA check was done on the table's D call, TRBD2. TRBV21-1 is a pseudogene segment. This CDR3 contains 17 residues. The chain's CDR3 is CASSIQALAGGPDTQYF. The CDR3 bases are TGTGCCAGCAGCATCCAAGCACTAGCGGGAGGGCCGGATACGCAGTATTTT.